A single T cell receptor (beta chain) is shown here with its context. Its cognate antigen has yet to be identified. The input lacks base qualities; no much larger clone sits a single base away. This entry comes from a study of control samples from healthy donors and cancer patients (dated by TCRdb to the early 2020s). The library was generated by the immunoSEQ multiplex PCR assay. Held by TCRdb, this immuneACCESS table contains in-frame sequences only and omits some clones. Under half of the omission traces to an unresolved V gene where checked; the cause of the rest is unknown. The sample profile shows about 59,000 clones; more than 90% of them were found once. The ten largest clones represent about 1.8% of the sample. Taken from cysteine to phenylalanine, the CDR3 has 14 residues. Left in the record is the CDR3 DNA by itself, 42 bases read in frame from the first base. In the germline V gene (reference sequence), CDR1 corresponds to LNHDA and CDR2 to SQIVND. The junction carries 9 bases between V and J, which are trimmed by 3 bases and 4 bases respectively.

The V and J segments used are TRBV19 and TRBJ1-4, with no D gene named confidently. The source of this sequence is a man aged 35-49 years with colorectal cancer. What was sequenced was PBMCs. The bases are TGTGCCAGTAGTATCTGGGGAGATAATGAAAAACTGTTTTTT. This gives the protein CASSIWGDNEKLFF.